This T cell receptor beta chain stems from a study of Ad26.COV2.S vaccination and SARS-CoV-2 variants. Study information: Ad26.COV2.S shots went into the muscle once or twice, 56 days apart. Study results and limitations: The study found higher spike-specific TCR breadth in vaccine than placebo recipients.

Assay used: immunoSEQ multiplex PCR; TCRdb lists only in-frame clones, some missing. The sample holds about 680,000 clones, approximately 88% seen once. The V segment lost 5 bases and the J segment 4 bases; nucleotides outside the gene matches: 11. Per germline, CDR1 LNHDA and CDR2 SQIVND (reference sequence). The CDR3 is made up of 16 amino acids. Treatment here: over 15 received Ad26.COV2.S at low or high dose, single or two shots; about 5 received placebo; per-sample allocation not given. Sampling was performed 63 days after the first vaccine or placebo injection. For this clone: Its antigen is undetermined.

Here the sequenced sample was peripheral blood, taken in a trial of Ad26.COV2.S vaccine versus placebo. The sequence was collected from a person between 18 and 65 years old who received the Ad26.COV2.S COVID-19 vaccine or a placebo. The chain joins TRBV19 to TRBJ2-7; TRBD1 aligns across 10 bases. CDR3 bases: TGTGCCAGTAGTCCGGAGGACAGGGGGAGACAGTACGAGCAGTACTTC. It yields the protein CASSPEDRGRQYEQYF.